A single sample gave rise to the 23 T cell receptor beta chains below, sequenced in a study of T cell therapy after organ transplantation (dated by TCRdb to between 2018 and 2020). Per the publication, the time point label means: before start of T cell therapy. No antigen has been assigned to these receptors. Libraries came from the immunoSEQ multiplex PCR assay. The source is immuneACCESS, and TCRdb retained only in-frame sequences with V and J called. Part of the clones is not carried over; for the studies checked, unresolved V genes explain less than half of this, and the remainder is unexplained. In all, the sample holds about 48,000 clones, and roughly 93% of those were seen once. The top ten clonotypes cover around 3.1% of the sample. The specimen was CD8+ T cells from blood, collected before autologous CMV-specific T cell therapy. Receptors were obtained from a human patient who had received a solid organ transplant and had CMV disease.

The rearrangement uses TRBV29-1 and TRBJ2-3; 7 nucleotides match TRBD2. With V trimmed by 7 bases and J by 0 bases, 7 bases remained unmatched. The CDR3 length is 14 residues. Germline lookup yields CDR1 SQVTM and CDR2 ANQGSEA. CDR3 protein: CSGGGAYSTDTQYF. As DNA, the CDR3 is TGCAGCGGCGGGGGAGCATACAGCACAGATACGCAGTATTTT.

The CDR3 DNA is TGTGCCAGCAGCCACATTGGGTTTGGGACTAGCACAGATACGCAGTATTTT. This translates into CASSHIGFGTSTDTQYF. This sequence joins TRBV5-6 and TRBJ2-3; a weak D match, TRBD2 (6 bases). Germline-derived CDR1 and CDR2 are SGHDT and YYEEEE. This CDR3 has 17 residues. Trimming removed 4 bases from V and 0 bases from J, with 18 bases in between.

The chain has TRBV2 and TRBJ1-1; tentatively, D is TRBD1 (6 bases). Trimming left V 9 bases short and J 0 bases short, with 20 bases between. Germline V gene lookup returns CDR1 SNHLY and CDR2 FYNNEI. This CDR3 has 16 amino acids. The CDR3 region has the DNA TGTGCCAGTAAGTCAACAATGACAGGAGTGAACACTGAAGCTTTCTTT. Its protein product is CASKSTMTGVNTEAFF.

The chain carries TRBV9 and TRBJ2-1; the match to TRBD1 covers 7 bases. There are 15 residues in the CDR3. The V and J ends lost 3 bases and 8 bases, in that order; junction bases with no gene match: 11. Germline V CDR1 and CDR2: SGDLS, YYNGEE. The CDR3 sequence is CASSAQGGFSDEQFF. Here the CDR3 DNA reads TGTGCCAGCAGCGCCCAAGGGGGCTTCAGCGATGAGCAGTTCTTC.

The chain employs TRBV10-3 and TRBJ1-2, with D maybe TRBD1 (6 bases). Germline CDR1 is ENHRY and CDR2 is SYGVKD. V shed 3 bases and J shed 0 bases, with 8 bases lying between them. The CDR3 covers 14 residues. The CDR3 loop reads CAISEGGANYGYTF. The CDR3 DNA is TGTGCCATCAGTGAAGGGGGAGCTAACTATGGCTACACCTTC.

The chain combines TRBV4-1 with TRBJ2-5, with D possibly being TRBD1 (5 bases). Per germline, CDR1 MGHRA and CDR2 YSYEKL. Trimming took 4 bases from V and 5 from J, leaving 17 bases between them. This CDR3 contains 15 residues. The chain's CDR3 is CASSPKQVSTETQYF. CDR3 sequence (DNA): TGCGCCAGCAGCCCTAAACAGGTATCAACGGAGACCCAGTACTTC.

The V gene is TRBV27, the J gene TRBJ2-1, with a tentative D call TRBD1 (6 bases). Per germline, CDR1 MNHEY and CDR2 SMNVEV (reference sequence). This CDR3 contains 14 residues. The ends were cut back, 8 bases at V and 0 bases at J, with 11 bases in the middle. CDR3: CASRQESSYNEQFF. CDR3 nucleotide sequence: TGTGCCAGCCGACAGGAGAGCTCCTACAATGAGCAGTTCTTC.

The chain combines TRBV4-3 with TRBJ1-1; the D is unclear. V was clipped by 0 bases and J by 5 bases, with 13 bases between them. The CDR3 length is 15 residues. Germline loops: CDR1 LGHNA, CDR2 YSLEER. The chain's CDR3 is CASSQDRHRPTEAFF. CDR3 bases: TGCGCCAGCAGCCAAGATCGTCACCGACCAACTGAAGCTTTCTTT.

This chain connects TRBV5-8 to TRBJ1-1; D uncertain. Trimming took 1 base from V and 0 from J, leaving 10 bases between them. CDR1 SGHTS and CDR2 YDEGEE come from the germline V gene. The CDR3 extends over 15 amino acids. The CDR3 DNA sequence: TGTGCCAGCAGCTTGTCTAGAGGGATGAACACTGAAGCTTTCTTT. This sequence encodes CASSLSRGMNTEAFF.

Notes on this clone: Other DNA sequences of this sample code for an identical CDR3. V is TRBV27 and J is TRBJ1-4, with D uncertain. V was clipped by 6 bases and J by 3 bases, with 11 bases between them. The germline CDR1 and CDR2 sequences are MNHEY and SMNVEV (reference sequence). The CDR3 extends over 14 amino acids. Here the CDR3 DNA reads TGTGCCAGCAGCTTGGGCGGGGCTAATGAAAAACTGTTTTTT. It is translated as CASSLGGANEKLFF.

V and J are TRBV7-9 and TRBJ1-2; D call uncertain. CDR1 is SEHNR and CDR2 is FQNEAQ in the germline V gene (reference sequence). The CDR3 is 12 residues long. Trimming took 0 bases from V and 7 from J, leaving 6 bases between them. CDR3 coding DNA: TGTGCCAGCAGCTTAGCCCGGGGTGGCTACACCTTC. Amino acid sequence: CASSLARGGYTF.

This chain joins TRBV6-6 and TRBJ2-5, with D unresolved. Per germline, CDR1 MNHNY and CDR2 SVGAGI (reference sequence). The CDR3 totals 11 residues. V lost 7 bases and J lost 6, with 9 bases in between. This CDR3 is CASTQKKTQYF. The CDR3 region has the DNA TGTGCCAGCACCCAAAAAAAGACCCAGTACTTC.

The chain links TRBV19 to TRBJ1-5, with 10 bases lining up with TRBD1. The germline V gene has CDR1 LNHDA and CDR2 SQIVND (reference sequence). The ends lost 5 bases at V and 6 bases at J; junction bases unmatched: 4. This CDR3 region has 14 residues. The CDR3: CASSWGQGSQPQHF. CDR3 bases: TGTGCCAGTAGTTGGGGACAGGGGAGTCAGCCCCAGCATTTT.

The V gene is TRBV6-5, the J gene TRBJ2-7; 13 bases agree with TRBD2. Trimming cost V 4 bases and J 5 bases; bases outside gene matches: 5. There are 15 residues in the CDR3. Germline V CDR1 and CDR2: MNHEY, SVGAGI. The CDR3 sequence: CASSSPTSGRNEQYF. The CDR3 nucleotides read TGTGCCAGCAGTTCCCCGACTAGCGGGAGGAACGAGCAGTACTTC.

This chain joins TRBV15 and TRBJ1-5; D is possibly TRBD1 (5 bases). Germline assignment: CDR1 LNHNV and CDR2 YYDKDF (reference sequence). CDR3 length equals 14 residues. V was clipped by 4 bases and J by 0 bases, with 7 bases between them. The CDR3 protein is CATSKGLSNQPQHF. DNA for the CDR3: TGTGCCACCAGCAAGGGACTTAGCAATCAGCCCCAGCATTTT.

The gene calls are TRBV5-4 and TRBJ1-3; D is undetermined. Germline V gene sequence: CDR1 SGHNT, CDR2 YYREEE (reference sequence). The CDR3 totals 15 residues. V dropped 2 bases and J dropped 1 base, with 10 bases sitting between them. CDR3 bases: TGTGCCAGCAGCTTACAGCGTCCTTCTGGAAACACCATATATTTT. It encodes CASSLQRPSGNTIYF.

The chain couples TRBV25-1 to TRBJ1-5, with 9 bases matching TRBD1. The CDR3 is made up of 15 amino acids. The germline CDR1 and CDR2 sequences are MGHDK and SYGVNS. V shed 5 bases, J shed 4 bases, and the junction held 6 bases outside the gene matches. The CDR3 loop is CASSHSGTGNQPQHF. In DNA form, the CDR3 reads TGTGCCAGCAGTCACTCCGGGACAGGGAATCAGCCCCAGCATTTT.

V and J are TRBV6-4 and TRBJ2-3; possibly TRBD2 for D (5 bases). The V and J ends lost 3 bases and 0 bases respectively, with 10 bases between them. Germline loops: CDR1 MRHNA, CDR2 SNTAGT. The CDR3 totals 15 residues. The CDR3 here is CASSDSAGSTDTQYF. CDR3 coding DNA: TGTGCCAGCAGTGATTCCGCGGGCAGCACAGATACGCAGTATTTT.

This chain connects TRBV9 to TRBJ2-7; 7 nucleotides agree with TRBD1. The trim removed 0 bases at V and 5 bases at J, leaving 8 bases unmatched. Per germline, CDR1 SGDLS and CDR2 YYNGEE. CDR3 length: 15 amino acids. In nucleotides, the CDR3 is TGTGCCAGCAGCGTAGGTCAGGGGGTCGGGAACGAGCAGTACTTC. This codes for CASSVGQGVGNEQYF.

The chain recombines TRBV15 with TRBJ1-2, with D possibly matching TRBD1 (6 bases). The CDR3 covers 15 residues. CDR1 is LNHNV and CDR2 is YYDKDF in the germline V gene (reference sequence). Trimming shortened V by 7 bases and J by 4 bases, and 19 bases separated the two germline ends. The CDR3 here is CATTHDHRDPYGYTF. In DNA form, the CDR3 reads TGTGCCACCACCCACGACCACAGGGATCCCTATGGCTACACCTTC.

The V gene is TRBV9, the J gene TRBJ2-2; D is perhaps TRBD1 (6 bases). V shed 3 bases and J shed 2 bases, with 11 bases lying between them. CDR1 SGDLS and CDR2 YYNGEE come from the germline V gene. The CDR3 totals 15 residues. CDR3 sequence reads: CASSDKGENTGELFF. Written as DNA, the CDR3 is TGTGCCAGCAGCGACAAGGGGGAAAACACCGGGGAGCTGTTTTTT. Supplemented by reference TRBV9 and TRBJ2-2, the full variable domain reads DSGVTQTPKHLITATGQRVTLRCSPRSGDLSVYWYQQSLDQGLQFLIQYYNGEERAKGNILERFSAQQFPDLHSELNLSSLELGDSALYFCASSDKGENTGELFFGEGSRLTVL.

The rearrangement uses TRBV4-2 and TRBJ2-7; D perhaps matches TRBD2 (5 bases). The CDR3 is 15 residues long. The ends were cut back, 3 bases at V and 3 bases at J, with 15 bases in the middle. The germline V gene encodes CDR1 LGHNA and CDR2 YNFKEQ. Here the CDR3 reads CASSHGLFGVYEQYF. The CDR3 DNA follows: TGTGCCAGCAGCCACGGCCTATTCGGGGTCTACGAGCAGTACTTC.

V is TRBV7-9 and J is TRBJ2-7; no clear D. The CDR3 extends over 15 amino acids. V lost 6 bases and J 3 bases, leaving 18 bases between the germline ends. Germline CDR1 and CDR2: SEHNR and FQNEAQ (reference sequence). CDR3 DNA: TGTGCCAGCAGTCCTGCTTCGAGTGAATTCTACGAGCAGTACTTC. Protein product: CASSPASSEFYEQYF.